These 3 T cell receptor beta chains came from one sample sequenced in a study of metastatic and nonmetastatic thyroid tumors. With MiXCR, TCRdb called clones anew from the PCR reads. This sample has about 28,000 clones, with 15% to 20% found just once. All patients were untreated before thyroid surgery. The material sequenced was blood. The receptors here all came from a female donor with papillary thyroid cancer or a benign thyroid nodule (not recorded which). Some clones in this sample may be carry-over from other donors' samples.

By frequency in the sample, this clone is medium-sized. This rearrangement joins TRBV6-5 to TRBJ2-4; 7 nucleotides align to TRBD2. V lost 0 bases and J lost 0; bases outside the gene matches: 5. Germline values: CDR1 MNHEY, CDR2 SVGAGI. This CDR3 comprises 17 residues. The CDR3 DNA reads as TGTGCCAGCAGTTACTCCTCAAGCGGGATAGCCAAAAACATTCAGTACTTC. This sequence encodes CASSYSSSGIAKNIQYF.

This rearrangement joins TRBV7-2 to TRBJ2-7; 7 bases align to TRBD2. Unmatched junction bases numbered 9, after V lost 4 bases and J lost 3 bases. The CDR3 sequence is 15 residues long. Germline loops: CDR1 SGHTA, CDR2 FQGNSA. The CDR3 spells CASSWGLSVGYEQYF. The CDR3 DNA reads as TGTGCCAGCAGCTGGGGACTATCGGTGGGCTACGAGCAGTACTTC. Full variable domain (outside the CDR3, taken from reference TRBV7-2 and TRBJ2-7): GAGVSQSPSNKVTEKGKDVELRCDPISGHTALYWYRQSLGQGLEFLIYFQGNSAPDKSGLPSDRFSAERTGGSVSTLTIQRTQQEDSAVYLCASSWGLSVGYEQYFGPGTRLTVT.

This clone was observed a handful of times. At the DNA level, this CDR3 is encoded by other sequences in the same sample as well. The rearrangement joins TRBV19 to TRBJ1-2, with D possibly TRBD1 on 6 matching bases. Trimming removed 3 bases from V and 6 bases from J, with 14 bases in between. The CDR3 runs 14 residues. Germline assignment: CDR1 LNHDA and CDR2 SQIVND (reference sequence). CDR3 loop: CASSISNRENGYTF. The CDR3 DNA reads TGTGCCAGTAGTATCTCTAACAGGGAAAATGGCTACACCTTC.